A single sample is the source of the 17 T cell receptor beta chains below, sequenced in a study of T cell responses to AZD1222 COVID-19 vaccine. The data were produced by immunoSEQ multiplex PCR, yet TCRdb's version contains in-frame clones alone and is incomplete. The data show about 94,000 clones, around nine tenths seen once. This specimen consisted of peripheral blood, obtained on day 0 of AZD1222 vaccination. These TCRs come from an adult in good health.

This sequence joins TRBV9 and TRBJ1-5; D gene ambiguous. The V gene lost 3 bases and the J gene lost 0 bases, with 10 bases spanning the gap. Germline loops: CDR1 SGDLS, CDR2 YYNGEE. The CDR3 has 15 amino acids. The CDR3 sequence is CASSADVHSNQPQHF. CDR3 nucleotides: TGTGCCAGCAGCGCCGACGTGCATAGCAATCAGCCCCAGCATTTT.

This chain uses TRBV7-9 with TRBJ1-1; TRBD1 matches 7 bases. Germline CDR1 SEHNR, CDR2 FQNEAQ (reference sequence). With V trimmed by 5 bases and J by 6 bases, 9 bases remained unmatched. The CDR3 has 14 residues. The chain's CDR3 is CASSPSGGKAEAFF. The CDR3 nucleotides are TGTGCCAGCAGCCCTTCAGGGGGGAAGGCTGAAGCTTTCTTT.

In DNA form, the CDR3 reads TGTGCCTGGACTCGAGGGCAGGGTGGAAACACCATATATTTT. This sequence encodes CAWTRGQGGNTIYF. The chain couples TRBV30 to TRBJ1-3; possibly TRBD1 for D (5 bases). Germline CDR1 GTSNPN, CDR2 SVGIG (reference sequence). V lost 4 bases and J lost 3, with 13 bases in between. The CDR3 is made up of 14 amino acids.

This clone has a handful of counts. The chain uses TRBV5-1 and TRBJ2-5; 10 bases line up with TRBD2. CDR3 length equals 16 residues. Trimming cost V 4 bases and J 4 bases; bases outside gene matches: 10. Germline V lookup: CDR1 SGHRS, CDR2 YFSETQ. The CDR3 DNA is TGCGCCAGCAGCCGCACAAATAGCGGGGGGTTAGAGACCCAGTACTTC. Translating gives CASSRTNSGGLETQYF.

The chain employs TRBV6-1 and TRBJ1-1; D gene uncertain. The germline V gene encodes CDR1 MNHNS and CDR2 SASEGT. The CDR3 has 14 amino acids. V shed 2 bases and J shed 1 base, with 8 bases lying between them. CDR3: CASSETHRNTEAFF. The CDR3 nucleotides are TGTGCCAGCAGTGAAACCCATCGGAACACTGAAGCTTTCTTT.

The chain is built from TRBV6-1 and TRBJ2-3, with D uncertain. CDR1 is MNHNS, CDR2 SASEGT, per germline. The ends were cut back, 3 bases at V and 0 bases at J, with 13 bases in the middle. CDR3 length equals 16 residues. As DNA, the CDR3 is TGTGCCAGCAGTGATGGAGTGGGAAGAAGCACAGATACGCAGTATTTT. Protein product: CASSDGVGRSTDTQYF.

CDR3 sequence: CASSTGDYSGNTIYF. The CDR3 DNA follows: TGTGCCAGTAGTACAGGTGATTACTCTGGAAACACCATATATTTT. The chain joins TRBV19 to TRBJ1-3, with D hard to call. The CDR3 covers 15 residues. V was cut by 4 bases and J by 0 bases, with 10 bases left in between. The germline V gene encodes CDR1 LNHDA and CDR2 SQIVND (reference sequence).

This sequence joins TRBV28 and TRBJ2-7; D remains ambiguous. The CDR3 contains 13 residues. Germline CDR1 and CDR2: MDHEN and SYDVKM. The ends were cut back, 3 bases at V and 2 bases at J, with 8 bases in the middle. The CDR3, as DNA: TGTGCCAGCAGTTTGATACAAACCTACGAGCAGTACTTC. Encoded protein: CASSLIQTYEQYF.

This clone was seen only once. This chain uses TRBV6-5 with TRBJ1-4; D is undetermined. Germline loops: CDR1 MNHEY, CDR2 SVGAGI. The CDR3 runs 15 residues. V lost 0 bases and J 5 bases, leaving 10 bases between the germline ends. In nucleotides, the CDR3 is TGTGCCAGCAGTTACTCCCGGGCAGAGAATGAAAAACTGTTTTTT. It is translated as CASSYSRAENEKLFF.

The chain uses TRBV4-2 and TRBJ2-1; maybe TRBD2 (6 bases). V dropped 6 bases and J dropped 4 bases, with 31 bases sitting between them. Germline-derived CDR1 and CDR2 are LGHNA and YNFKEQ. The CDR3 covers 20 residues. CDR3 nucleotide sequence: TGTGCCAGCAGACCTTCTTGGGTTCCGGCGGGGCAACAACCATACAATGAGCAGTTCTTC. Translating gives CASRPSWVPAGQQPYNEQFF.

The rearrangement links TRBV3-1 (or the pseudogene TRBV3-2) to TRBJ2-7; D gene ambiguous. Looked up from germline, CDR1 is LGHDT and CDR2 is YNNKEL (reference sequence). Between the trimmed V and J ends, which lost 0 bases and 5 bases, there was a span of 5 bases. CDR3 length: 12 residues. CDR3 sequence reads: CASSQDRNEQYF. CDR3 coding DNA: TGTGCCAGCAGCCAAGATCGAAACGAGCAGTACTTC.

The CDR3 nucleotides are TGTGCCAGTCGGAGGACAGGGAACTTCTACGAGCAGTACTTC. Translation: CASRRTGNFYEQYF. The rearrangement links TRBV28 to TRBJ2-7, with 8 nucleotides matching TRBD1. Trimming removed 9 bases from V and 3 bases from J; junction bases left unmatched: 10. Germline loops: CDR1 MDHEN, CDR2 SYDVKM. This CDR3 has 14 amino acids.

The chain employs TRBV11-3 and TRBJ1-4; TRBD1 agrees at 7 bases. Germline V gene lookup returns CDR1 SGHNT and CDR2 YENEEA. The junction had 6 bases not matched to a gene; V was cut back by 5 bases and J by 9 bases. CDR3 length equals 13 residues. The CDR3 region has the DNA TGTGCCAGCAGCGTGGGACAGCCCAAAAAACTGTTTTTT. Encoded protein: CASSVGQPKKLFF.

V gene TRBV2 combines with J gene TRBJ1-5, with 9 nucleotides matching TRBD1. CDR1 SNHLY and CDR2 FYNNEI come from the germline V gene. This CDR3 has 13 amino acids. V was clipped by 5 bases and J by 5 bases; unmatched bases: 1. The CDR3 loop is CASSWTGDQPQHF. CDR3 nucleotides: TGTGCCAGCAGTTGGACAGGGGATCAGCCCCAGCATTTT. Looking up the rest from reference TRBV2 and TRBJ1-5 gives the full variable domain: EPEVTQTPSHQVTQMGQEVILRCVPISNHLYFYWYRQILGQKVEFLVSFYNNEISEKSEIFDDQFSVERPDGSNFTLKIRSTKLEDSAMYFCASSWTGDQPQHFGDGTRLSIL.

This chain connects TRBV18 to TRBJ2-2; 9 bases fit TRBD1. CDR1 is KGHSH and CDR2 is LQKENI in the germline V gene. J was trimmed by 5 bases and V by 5 bases; bases with no gene match: 6. The CDR3 has 15 residues. The CDR3 nucleotides read TGTGCCAGCTCATCCGGGACAGGGCGTACCGGGGAGCTGTTTTTT. Protein: CASSSGTGRTGELFF.

This chain connects TRBV7-9 to TRBJ2-5; D possibly uses TRBD1 or TRBD2 (5 bases each). CDR1 is SEHNR, CDR2 FQNEAQ, per germline (reference sequence). V shed 3 bases and J shed 5 bases, with 13 bases lying between them. The CDR3 covers 14 residues. The CDR3 nucleotides read TGTGCCAGCAGCTTTTCAGGGAGATCGGAGACCCAGTACTTC. Protein: CASSFSGRSETQYF.

V is TRBV28 and J is TRBJ1-6; a possible D gene is TRBD1 (5 bases). Germline V gene data show CDR1 as MDHEN and CDR2 as SYDVKM. V was trimmed by 4 bases and J by 7 bases, leaving 17 bases between them. The length of the CDR3 is 16 residues. The CDR3 DNA reads as TGTGCCAGCAGTTCCCCCCGCGGGGCCGGGAATTCACCCCTCCACTTT. Protein: CASSSPRGAGNSPLHF.